A single sample is the source of the 25 T cell receptor beta chains below, sequenced in a study of blood T cell repertoires in COVID-19. Produced via immunoSEQ multiplex PCR; TCRdb's table is partial and in-frame only. The table lists around 260,000 clones, 86% of them singletons. Sequenced input: peripheral blood. The receptor set was obtained from a woman in her thirties with active or convalescent COVID-19.

The table lists this clone with a count of one. The chain uses TRBV7-2 and TRBJ1-2, with D perhaps TRBD1 (6 bases). From germline, CDR1 is SGHTA and CDR2 FQGNSA. The CDR3 length is 15 residues. Trimming stripped 4 bases from V and 2 bases from J, with 14 bases between. This CDR3 is CASSWRGQGNYGYTF. The CDR3 DNA reads TGTGCCAGCAGCTGGCGGGGGCAGGGAAACTATGGCTACACCTTC. The full variable domain, rest sourced from reference TRBV7-2 and TRBJ1-2, is GAGVSQSPSNKVTEKGKDVELRCDPISGHTALYWYRQSLGQGLEFLIYFQGNSAPDKSGLPSDRFSAERTGGSVSTLTIQRTQQEDSAVYLCASSWRGQGNYGYTFGSGTRLTVV.

V is TRBV6-5 and J is TRBJ1-6; D unresolved. Germline CDR1 MNHEY, CDR2 SVGAGI. Trimming took off 0 bases at V and 0 bases at J, with 6 bases between the two ends. This CDR3 has 16 amino acids. The CDR3 spells CASSYSPSSYNSPLHF. CDR3 DNA sequence: TGTGCCAGCAGTTACTCCCCCAGCTCCTATAATTCACCCCTCCACTTT.

The rearrangement uses TRBV6-2 or TRBV6-3 and TRBJ2-1; D is perhaps TRBD1 (5 bases). The CDR3 runs 14 residues. V was clipped by 2 bases and J by 8 bases, with 13 bases between them. Germline V gene lookup returns CDR1 MNHEY and CDR2 SVGEGT. The CDR3 nucleotides are TGTGCCAGCAGTTACATATTCGTAGGGGATGAGCAGTTCTTC. Translated: CASSYIFVGDEQFF.

The V and J genes are TRBV19 and TRBJ1-5; 7 nucleotides line up with TRBD1. The junction had 2 bases not matched to a gene; V was cut back by 5 bases and J by 4 bases. The CDR3 spans 13 residues. Germline V gene lookup returns CDR1 LNHDA and CDR2 SQIVND (reference sequence). In DNA form, the CDR3 reads TGTGCCAGTAGTCAACAGGGGAATCAGCCCCAGCATTTT. It yields the protein CASSQQGNQPQHF.

The gene calls are TRBV6-5 and TRBJ2-7, with D uncertain. The germline V gene encodes CDR1 MNHEY and CDR2 SVGAGI. V lost 5 bases to trimming and J lost 2 bases, with 13 bases between them. The CDR3 spans 14 residues. DNA of the CDR3: TGTGCCAGCAGTCAGGATGGCAGCCCCTACGAGCAGTACTTC. It translates to CASSQDGSPYEQYF.

The V gene is TRBV9, the J gene TRBJ2-3; D might be TRBD2 (5 bases). The germline V and J ends were trimmed by 4 bases and 0 bases, with 12 bases remaining between them. The CDR3 runs to 15 residues. Germline V lookup: CDR1 SGDLS, CDR2 YYNGEE. CDR3 DNA: TGTGCCAGCAGCCCTCTAGCCATCAGCACAGATACGCAGTATTTT. This gives the protein CASSPLAISTDTQYF. The full variable domain, completed using reference TRBV9 and TRBJ2-3, is DSGVTQTPKHLITATGQRVTLRCSPRSGDLSVYWYQQSLDQGLQFLIQYYNGEERAKGNILERFSAQQFPDLHSELNLSSLELGDSALYFCASSPLAISTDTQYFGPGTRLTVL.

The chain combines TRBV19 with TRBJ1-3, with a possible D match to TRBD1 (5 bases). Germline CDR1 LNHDA, CDR2 SQIVND (reference sequence). Trimming removed 6 bases from V and 3 bases from J, with 12 bases in between. The CDR3 has 14 amino acids. The CDR3 reads CASREQAYGNTIYF. The CDR3 DNA reads as TGTGCCAGTAGGGAACAGGCGTATGGAAACACCATATATTTT.

The rearrangement joins TRBV5-1 to TRBJ1-1, with a tentative D call TRBD1 (6 bases). Germline V gene sequence: CDR1 SGHRS, CDR2 YFSETQ. This CDR3 region has 13 residues. Trimming shortened V by 4 bases and J by 3 bases, and 10 bases separated the two germline ends. The CDR3 nucleotides read TGCGCCAGCAGCGGACAGATTTACACTGAAGCTTTCTTT. Translating it yields CASSGQIYTEAFF. Full variable domain (outside the CDR3, taken from reference TRBV5-1 and TRBJ1-1): KAGVTQTPRYLIKTRGQQVTLSCSPISGHRSVSWYQQTPGQGLQFLFEYFSETQRNKGNFPGRFSGRQFSNSRSEMNVSTLELGDSALYLCASSGQIYTEAFFGQGTRLTVV.

This CDR3 reads CASSSVEEGNIQYF. CDR3 sequence (DNA): TGTGCCAGCAGTTCCGTGGAGGAAGGGAACATTCAGTACTTC. V and J are TRBV9 and TRBJ2-4, with D possibly being TRBD2 (5 bases). Germline CDR1 is SGDLS and CDR2 is YYNGEE. CDR3 length equals 14 residues. V shed 5 bases and J shed 7 bases, with 16 bases lying between them. Filled out from reference TRBV9 and TRBJ2-4, the complete variable domain reads DSGVTQTPKHLITATGQRVTLRCSPRSGDLSVYWYQQSLDQGLQFLIQYYNGEERAKGNILERFSAQQFPDLHSELNLSSLELGDSALYFCASSSVEEGNIQYFGAGTRLSVL.

The V gene is TRBV5-1, the J gene TRBJ1-2; tentative D call: TRBD1 (5 bases). This CDR3 region has 15 residues. V was cut by 4 bases and J by 0 bases, with 13 bases left in between. CDR1 is SGHRS and CDR2 is YFSETQ in the germline V gene. The CDR3 here is CASSPDTGANYGYTF. The DNA for the CDR3 is TGCGCCAGCAGCCCGGACACAGGAGCTAACTATGGCTACACCTTC.

This rearrangement joins TRBV7-9 to TRBJ2-3, with 11 bases lining up with TRBD2. Trimming removed 1 base from V and 8 bases from J; junction bases left unmatched: 5. Germline values: CDR1 SEHNR, CDR2 FQNEAQ (reference sequence). The CDR3 is 15 amino acids. In DNA form, the CDR3 reads TGTGCCAGCAGCTTAGTTAGCGGGGGGGCAGTTACGCAGTATTTT. Translation: CASSLVSGGAVTQYF.

V gene TRBV4-1 combines with J gene TRBJ2-3, with TRBD1 matching 12 bases. The CDR3 is made up of 17 amino acids. V was pared by 3 bases and J by 5 bases, with 9 bases of the junction left unmatched. Germline-derived CDR1 and CDR2 are MGHRA and YSYEKL. CDR3 sequence reads: CASSQDPGQGAKDTQYF. CDR3 DNA sequence: TGCGCCAGCAGCCAGGACCCGGGACAGGGGGCAAAAGATACGCAGTATTTT.

This rearrangement joins TRBV7-2 to TRBJ2-1, with 12 bases matching TRBD1. Germline-derived CDR1 and CDR2 are SGHTA and FQGNSA. The length of the CDR3 is 17 residues. The V gene end was trimmed by 3 bases and the J gene end by 5 bases; junction bases not matched to a gene: 8. The CDR3 spells CASSLGTGGGGNNEQFF. Written as DNA, the CDR3 is TGTGCCAGCAGCTTGGGGACAGGGGGCGGAGGTAACAATGAGCAGTTCTTC. Full variable domain (outside the CDR3, taken from reference TRBV7-2 and TRBJ2-1): GAGVSQSPSNKVTEKGKDVELRCDPISGHTALYWYRQSLGQGLEFLIYFQGNSAPDKSGLPSDRFSAERTGGSVSTLTIQRTQQEDSAVYLCASSLGTGGGGNNEQFFGPGTRLTVL.

This clone was seen a single time. The genes are TRBV7-8 and TRBJ2-3; 11 bases align to TRBD1. Germline V gene lookup returns CDR1 SGHVS and CDR2 FQNEAQ. V lost 5 bases, J lost 6 bases, and 10 bases stayed unmatched. The CDR3 length is 16 residues. CDR3 sequence: CASSPLRTGGVDTQYF. As DNA, the CDR3 is TGTGCCAGCAGCCCACTAAGGACAGGGGGCGTGGATACGCAGTATTTT. Supplemented by reference TRBV7-8 and TRBJ2-3, the full variable domain reads GAGVSQSPRYKVAKRGQDVALRCDPISGHVSLFWYQQALGQGPEFLTYFQNEAQLDKSGLPSDRFFAERPEGSVSTLKIQRTQQEDSAVYLCASSPLRTGGVDTQYFGPGTRLTVL.

The V and J genes are TRBV10-2 and TRBJ1-1; 8 nucleotides match TRBD1. V was clipped by 8 bases and J by 5 bases; unmatched bases: 13. There are 15 residues in the CDR3. In germline, CDR1 is WSHSY, CDR2 SAAADI. CDR3 in DNA: TGCGCCAGCCGAACCCCCTCAGGGGGCGGGACTGAAGCTTTCTTT. This translates into CASRTPSGGGTEAFF.

The rearrangement links TRBV4-1 to TRBJ2-1; 7 bases are shared with TRBD2. The trim removed 0 bases at V and 3 bases at J, leaving 5 bases unmatched. CDR1 MGHRA and CDR2 YSYEKL come from the germline V gene. The CDR3 has 16 residues. The chain's CDR3 is CASSQDLLADYNEQFF. The CDR3 DNA reads TGCGCCAGCAGCCAAGATCTCCTAGCGGACTACAATGAGCAGTTCTTC.

The chain has TRBV6-5 and TRBJ1-2; 8 nucleotides line up with TRBD1. The CDR3 length is 14 residues. Germline V gene sequence: CDR1 MNHEY, CDR2 SVGAGI. Germline trimming cut 0 bases from V and 8 bases from J; bases unmatched to any gene: 5. CDR3 coding DNA: TGTGCCAGCAGTTACTCCCAGGGGGCGGGAGGCTACACCTTC. This gives the protein CASSYSQGAGGYTF.

J is TRBJ1-2 and V is TRBV3-1 (or the pseudogene TRBV3-2), with 11 nucleotides matching TRBD1. The CDR3 has 14 residues. V gave up 3 bases and J gave up 8 bases; unmatched junction bases: 5. Per germline, CDR1 LGHDT and CDR2 YNNKEL (reference sequence). The CDR3, as DNA: TGTGCCAGCAGCCACGGACAGGGGGCGCGAGGCTACACCTTC. Residues: CASSHGQGARGYTF.

This rearrangement joins TRBV6-6 to TRBJ1-6; no clear D gene. Germline CDR1 and CDR2: MNHNY and SVGAGI (reference sequence). The CDR3 length is 17 residues. V gave up 5 bases and J gave up 0 bases, with 14 bases separating them. CDR3 region: CASSLPHSSSYNSPLHF. CDR3 DNA: TGTGCCAGCAGTCTACCTCACTCGAGCTCCTATAATTCACCCCTCCACTTT.

This chain links TRBV5-1 with TRBJ2-2; 7 bases match TRBD2. J gave up 6 bases and V 3 bases, and 2 bases lay outside the gene matches. Germline loops: CDR1 SGHRS, CDR2 YFSETQ. The length of the CDR3 is 13 residues. Here the CDR3 reads CASSSGGAGELFF. In nucleotides, the CDR3 is TGCGCCAGCAGCTCGGGGGGAGCCGGGGAGCTGTTTTTT. Full variable domain (remainder filled in from reference TRBV5-1 and TRBJ2-2): KAGVTQTPRYLIKTRGQQVTLSCSPISGHRSVSWYQQTPGQGLQFLFEYFSETQRNKGNFPGRFSGRQFSNSRSEMNVSTLELGDSALYLCASSSGGAGELFFGEGSRLTVL.

This sequence joins TRBV10-3 and TRBJ2-2; perhaps TRBD1 as D (6 bases). Trimming took off 0 bases at V and 5 bases at J, with 10 bases between the two ends. Germline-derived CDR1 and CDR2 are ENHRY and SYGVKD. The CDR3 runs to 15 residues. CDR3: CAISESRGFTGELFF. Here the CDR3 DNA reads TGTGCCATCAGTGAGTCTAGGGGGTTTACCGGGGAGCTGTTTTTT.

This clone was detected a few times. The chain recombines TRBV28 with TRBJ1-5; 10 nucleotides agree with TRBD1. The germline V gene has CDR1 MDHEN and CDR2 SYDVKM. With V trimmed by 2 bases and J by 3 bases, 7 bases remained unmatched. This CDR3 contains 17 residues. The chain's CDR3 is CASSLVGTGDLNQPQHF. The CDR3 DNA reads as TGTGCCAGCAGTTTAGTTGGGACAGGGGATCTCAATCAGCCCCAGCATTTT.

V is TRBV7-9 and J is TRBJ2-4, with a possible D match to TRBD1 (6 bases). The length of the CDR3 is 12 residues. Germline CDR1 reads SEHNR; CDR2 reads FQNEAQ (reference sequence). V shed 3 bases and J shed 8 bases, with 8 bases lying between them. The CDR3 coding sequence is TGTGCCAGCAGCTTTGCAGGGGACATTCAGTACTTC. This translates into CASSFAGDIQYF.

The chain couples TRBV5-1 to TRBJ2-5, with D possibly being TRBD2 (5 bases). In germline, CDR1 is SGHRS, CDR2 YFSETQ. The CDR3 runs 15 residues. With 4 bases removed from V and 2 bases from J, the gap between germline ends came to 15 bases. The CDR3 sequence: CASSPLNPGQETQYF. CDR3 coding DNA: TGCGCCAGCAGCCCCCTGAACCCGGGACAAGAGACCCAGTACTTC.

The V and J genes are TRBV6-1 and TRBJ1-1; TRBD1 might be the D (6 bases). The V gene lost 0 bases and the J gene lost 2 bases, with 10 bases spanning the gap. Germline values: CDR1 MNHNS, CDR2 SASEGT. The CDR3 has 15 amino acids. The CDR3 loop reads CASSEADRFNTEAFF. The CDR3 DNA reads as TGTGCCAGCAGTGAAGCCGACAGGTTTAACACTGAAGCTTTCTTT.